The 24 T cell receptor beta chains listed next were all sequenced from one sample in a study of blood T cell repertoires in COVID-19. Libraries were prepared by immunoSEQ multiplex PCR; TCRdb keeps only in-frame clonotypes and omits some of them. The sample gives hundreds of thousands of clones, under 95% of which show up once; 2% to 3% is in the top ten. The sample comprised PBMCs or T cells enriched from blood (not recorded which). The receptor source for this set is a man in his 60s who had recovered from COVID-19.

The chain uses TRBV9 and TRBJ2-3; TRBD2 agrees at 10 bases. The V gene's germline CDR1 is SGDLS and CDR2 YYNGEE. V shed 3 bases and J 3 bases; nucleotides not matched to a gene: 10. This CDR3 spans 17 amino acids. In DNA form, the CDR3 reads TGTGCCAGCAGCGCCCTAGCGGGGGACGTTAGTACAGATACGCAGTATTTT. Translating it yields CASSALAGDVSTDTQYF.

The rearrangement uses TRBV5-1 and TRBJ2-5, with unresolved D. Per the germline V gene, CDR1 is SGHRS and CDR2 is YFSETQ. V was clipped by 0 bases and J by 5 bases, with 14 bases between them. This CDR3 has 15 amino acids. The CDR3 spells CASSLDEVLRETQYF. CDR3 DNA sequence: TGCGCCAGCAGCTTGGACGAAGTTCTGCGGGAGACCCAGTACTTC.

The CDR3 DNA reads TGTGCCAGCAGCAAACTCGGAGGGAACGAGCAGTACTTC. This translates into CASSKLGGNEQYF. The chain carries TRBV7-2 and TRBJ2-7; tentative D call: TRBD2 (6 bases). CDR3 size: 13 residues. Germline CDR1 reads SGHTA; CDR2 reads FQGNSA. V shed 5 bases and J shed 5 bases, with 13 bases lying between them. The whole variable domain, remainder taken from reference TRBV7-2 and TRBJ2-7, is GAGVSQSPSNKVTEKGKDVELRCDPISGHTALYWYRQSLGQGLEFLIYFQGNSAPDKSGLPSDRFSAERTGGSVSTLTIQRTQQEDSAVYLCASSKLGGNEQYFGPGTRLTVT.

The chain joins TRBV7-2 to TRBJ1-1, with D tentatively TRBD1 (5 bases). The germline V gene has CDR1 SGHTA and CDR2 FQGNSA. The CDR3 totals 14 residues. V shed 1 base and J shed 4 bases, with 10 bases lying between them. CDR3 sequence (DNA): TGTGCCAGCAGCTTAGTGGGGGGAAGCACTGAAGCTTTCTTT. Translating gives CASSLVGGSTEAFF.

CDR3 sequence: CASSPREGRNEQFF. The CDR3 coding sequence is TGTGCCAGCTCACCACGGGAGGGCCGGAATGAGCAGTTCTTC. This rearrangement joins TRBV18 to TRBJ2-1, with TRBD2 identical over 7 bases. V lost 1 base to trimming and J lost 7 bases; unmatched junction nucleotides: 4. The germline V gene has CDR1 KGHSH and CDR2 LQKENI. This CDR3 comprises 14 residues.

The chain couples TRBV2 to TRBJ1-2; D uncertain. From germline, CDR1 is SNHLY and CDR2 FYNNEI. The CDR3 runs to 15 residues. With 10 bases removed from V and 5 bases from J, the gap between germline ends came to 23 bases. CDR3 loop: CATGIGEAAVYGYTF. The CDR3 DNA is TGTGCCACGGGGATCGGAGAAGCGGCGGTGTATGGCTACACCTTC. Combining the CDR3 with reference TRBV2 and TRBJ1-2 gives the whole variable domain EPEVTQTPSHQVTQMGQEVILRCVPISNHLYFYWYRQILGQKVEFLVSFYNNEISEKSEIFDDQFSVERPDGSNFTLKIRSTKLEDSAMYFCATGIGEAAVYGYTFGSGTRLTVV.

The chain has TRBV5-6 and TRBJ2-5, with D possibly being TRBD2 (6 bases). The CDR3 covers 15 residues. Trimming stripped 2 bases from V and 3 bases from J, with 14 bases between. Per the germline V gene, CDR1 is SGHDT and CDR2 is YYEEEE. The CDR3 protein is CASSLAPGLKETQYF. The CDR3 DNA follows: TGTGCCAGCAGCTTAGCGCCGGGACTCAAAGAGACCCAGTACTTC.

The chain employs TRBV7-2 and TRBJ2-4, with 8 bases matching TRBD2. CDR1 and CDR2 (germline): SGHTA, FQGNSA. V lost 1 base and J lost 2; bases outside the gene matches: 7. The CDR3 is 17 residues long. The CDR3 region has the DNA TGTGCCAGCAGCTTAGGAGGACTAGCTTGGACCAAAAACATTCAGTACTTC. Encoded protein: CASSLGGLAWTKNIQYF.

CDR3 amino acids: CASSPPSGRPTGELFF. The CDR3 nucleotides read TGCGCCAGCAGCCCACCTAGCGGGAGGCCCACCGGGGAGCTGTTTTTT. The chain uses TRBV5-1 and TRBJ2-2, with TRBD2 matching 11 bases. The V and J ends lost 4 bases and 4 bases, in that order; junction bases with no gene match: 6. CDR3 size: 16 residues. Germline CDR1 SGHRS, CDR2 YFSETQ.

This clone was seen once. This rearrangement joins TRBV12-5 to TRBJ1-6; D uncertain. Trimming left V 0 bases short and J 0 bases short, with 9 bases between. The CDR3 covers 17 residues. CDR1 and CDR2 (germline): LGHNT, FRNRAP. The CDR3 DNA sequence: TGTGCTAGTGGTTTGGTACGCGGGAGCTCCTATAATTCACCCCTCCACTTT. Amino acid sequence: CASGLVRGSSYNSPLHF.

The chain couples TRBV20-1 to TRBJ2-3, with D possibly matching TRBD2 (5 bases). CDR3 length equals 11 residues. The V and J ends lost 5 bases and 8 bases respectively, with 11 bases between them. Germline assignment: CDR1 DFQATT and CDR2 SNEGSKA (reference sequence). DNA for the CDR3: TGCAGTGCTGGATATGGAGGTACGCAGTATTTT. This gives the protein CSAGYGGTQYF.

A word on this clone: Other nucleotide sequences in the sample specify the same CDR3. This CDR3 reads CASSLGGNTEAFF. The CDR3 DNA follows: TGTGCCAGCAGCTTAGGCGGGAACACTGAAGCTTTCTTT. The chain is built from TRBV11-3 and TRBJ1-1; unclear D gene. Trimming removed 1 base from V and 1 base from J, with 4 bases in between. This CDR3 region has 13 residues. CDR1 and CDR2 (germline): SGHNT, YENEEA. Based on the CDR3 plus reference TRBV11-3 and TRBJ1-1, the full variable domain is EAGVVQSPRYKIIEKKQPVAFWCNPISGHNTLYWYLQNLGQGPELLIRYENEEAVDDSQLPKDRFSAERLKGVDSTLKIQPAELGDSAVYLCASSLGGNTEAFFGQGTRLTVV.

This clone was counted a single time. The rearrangement links TRBV7-2 to TRBJ2-7; a weak D match, TRBD2 (5 bases). The V gene's germline CDR1 is SGHTA and CDR2 FQGNSA. The V end lost 5 bases, the J end lost 3 bases, and 11 bases lay between the germline ends. The CDR3 is 13 residues long. CDR3 loop: CASSSGPNYEQYF. In DNA form, the CDR3 reads TGTGCCAGCAGCAGCGGCCCAAACTACGAGCAGTACTTC.

The chain uses TRBV5-3 and TRBJ2-1; possible D gene TRBD2, 6 bases. TRBV5-3 is designated an ORF whose function remains uncertain. The V end lost 7 bases, the J end lost 8 bases, and 10 bases lay between the germline ends. This CDR3 contains 11 residues. CDR3 in amino acids: CARGRGDEQFF. CDR3 DNA sequence: TGTGCCAGAGGACGCGGGGATGAGCAGTTCTTC.

The V and J genes are TRBV12-3 or TRBV12-4 and TRBJ1-2, with D possibly matching TRBD1 (6 bases). The CDR3 is 12 residues long. Trimming removed 4 bases at V and 7 bases at J, with 10 bases between. CDR3 region: CASSYQGSGYTF. The CDR3 DNA follows: TGTGCCAGCAGTTATCAGGGGAGTGGCTACACCTTC.

The chain employs TRBV6-4 and TRBJ2-1, with a possible D match to TRBD1 (5 bases). The length of the CDR3 is 13 residues. Trimming cost V 5 bases and J 4 bases, with 9 bases left between them. Germline V gene sequence: CDR1 MRHNA, CDR2 SNTAGT. CDR3 sequence: CASSNTGYNEQFF. CDR3 in DNA: TGTGCCAGCAGTAACACAGGTTACAATGAGCAGTTCTTC.

The CDR3 reads CASSSRPKGAYDGYTF. CDR3 sequence (DNA): TGCGCCAGCAGCTCCCGGCCCAAGGGGGCCTACGATGGCTACACCTTC. V usage is TRBV5-1 and J usage is TRBJ1-2, with TRBD1 matching 7 bases. The germline V gene encodes CDR1 SGHRS and CDR2 YFSETQ. The CDR3 runs 16 residues. V dropped 3 bases and J dropped 6; count of bases not matched to a gene: 14. The full variable domain, its missing parts supplied by reference TRBV5-1 and TRBJ1-2, is KAGVTQTPRYLIKTRGQQVTLSCSPISGHRSVSWYQQTPGQGLQFLFEYFSETQRNKGNFPGRFSGRQFSNSRSEMNVSTLELGDSALYLCASSSRPKGAYDGYTFGSGTRLTVV.

This clone has only one observation. The J gene is TRBJ2-3, the V gene TRBV4-1, with 10 nucleotides matching TRBD2. The CDR3 sequence is 17 residues long. Looked up from germline, CDR1 is MGHRA and CDR2 is YSYEKL. V lost 0 bases and J lost 2; bases outside the gene matches: 5. CDR3 residues: CASSQDRTSGNTDTQYF. CDR3 DNA sequence: TGCGCCAGCAGCCAAGATAGAACTAGCGGGAACACAGATACGCAGTATTTT.

The chain links TRBV27 to TRBJ1-1; TRBD1 matches 7 bases. Germline loops: CDR1 MNHEY, CDR2 SMNVEV (reference sequence). The CDR3 has 16 residues. J lost 1 base, V lost 4 bases, and 9 bases had no gene match. This CDR3 is CASSWTGVYENTEAFF. Here the CDR3 DNA reads TGTGCCAGCAGTTGGACAGGCGTCTACGAGAACACTGAAGCTTTCTTT.

The J gene is TRBJ2-4, the V gene TRBV19; the match to TRBD2 covers 7 bases. This CDR3 has 17 amino acids. The germline gives CDR1 LNHDA, CDR2 SQIVND (reference sequence). Trimming removed 0 bases from V and 4 bases from J; junction bases left unmatched: 9. The DNA of the CDR3 is TGTGCCAGTAGTATAGAGGTGGGGAGGGCAGCTAAAAACATTCAGTACTTC. This gives the protein CASSIEVGRAAKNIQYF.

About this clone itself: The germline gene is not matched at one end of the junction; a read error may be the cause. The V gene is TRBV29-1, the J gene TRBJ2-7; 8 nucleotides line up with TRBD1. CDR1 is SQVTM, CDR2 ANQGSEA, per germline. This CDR3 contains 10 residues. The CDR3 nucleotides read TGTCACAGGGGGTGGTACGAGCAGTACTTC. This codes for CHRGWYEQYF.

Only a few counts were recorded for this clone. The CDR3 sequence is CASSPLPGTEAFF. In nucleotides, the CDR3 is TGTGCCAGCAGCCCCCTCCCGGGTACTGAAGCTTTCTTT. This rearrangement joins TRBV12-3 or TRBV12-4 to TRBJ1-1; D unresolved. The V end was cut by 6 bases, the J end by 5 bases, with 13 bases between. This CDR3 is built from 13 residues.

J is TRBJ2-5 and V is TRBV6-5; the match to TRBD2 covers 10 bases. V gave up 5 bases and J gave up 4 bases; unmatched junction bases: 7. Germline V gene data show CDR1 as MNHEY and CDR2 as SVGAGI. The CDR3 runs 15 residues. The CDR3 sequence: CASSTIAGGRETQYF. In DNA, the CDR3 is TGTGCCAGCAGTACCATAGCGGGAGGACGAGAGACCCAGTACTTC.

The chain has TRBV11-2 and TRBJ2-3, with 9 positions matching TRBD2. V trimming: 5 bases; J trimming: 0 bases; junction bases outside the gene matches: 3. Per the germline V gene, CDR1 is SGHAT and CDR2 is FQNNGV. The CDR3 has 15 amino acids. In nucleotides, the CDR3 is TGTGCCAGCAGCACTAGCGGGCTTAGCACAGATACGCAGTATTTT. Translation gives CASSTSGLSTDTQYF.